This T cell receptor beta chain comes out of a study of blood T cells in healthy people across ages. Study background: Per every two T cells, about one barcoded beta molecule was captured by template switching. General study findings and limits: Comparison with aged donors showed that long-lived donors had more naive CD4+ cells and higher diversity. Diversity of TCR beta correlated strongly with naive T cell percentage.

Next came a second PCR, run for about 7 to 12 cycles, which used a sample-barcoded 5' primer along with a J-beta primer mix. TCRdb analysed the 5' RACE reads with MiXCR anew, one entry per CDR3 protein. Among 1.5 million to 2 million distinct CDR3 sequences listed, around 50% were seen once. Regarding this clonotype: What it recognizes is unknown.

The source of this sequence is a woman between 35 and 50 years old in good health. Sequenced: blood.

The CDR3 DNA is TGCAGCGTCCCGGACAGGTTGAACACTGAAGCTTTCTTT. Encoded protein: CSVPDRLNTEAFF. The chain combines TRBV29-1 with TRBJ1-1, with TRBD1 matching over 7 bases. The CDR3 is 13 residues long. Germline CDR1 SQVTM, CDR2 ANQGSEA. Germline trimming cut 6 bases from V and 0 bases from J; bases unmatched to any gene: 4.